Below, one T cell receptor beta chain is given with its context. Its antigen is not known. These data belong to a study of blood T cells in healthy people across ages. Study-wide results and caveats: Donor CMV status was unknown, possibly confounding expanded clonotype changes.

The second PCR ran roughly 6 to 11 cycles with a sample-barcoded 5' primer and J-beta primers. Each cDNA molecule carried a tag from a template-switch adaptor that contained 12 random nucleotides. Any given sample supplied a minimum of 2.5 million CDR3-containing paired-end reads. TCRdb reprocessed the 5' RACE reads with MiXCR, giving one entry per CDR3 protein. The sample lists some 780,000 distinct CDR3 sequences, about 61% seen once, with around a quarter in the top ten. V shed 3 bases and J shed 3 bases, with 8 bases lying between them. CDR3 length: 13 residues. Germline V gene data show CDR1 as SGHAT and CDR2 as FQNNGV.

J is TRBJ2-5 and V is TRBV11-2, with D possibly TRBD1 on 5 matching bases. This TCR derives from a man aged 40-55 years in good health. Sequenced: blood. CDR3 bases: TGTGCCAGCAGCTTCGGCAGGGAAGAGACCCAGTACTTC. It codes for CASSFGREETQYF.